A single TCR beta chain is shown here with its context. Its antigen is as yet unknown. This sample is drawn from a study of beta chain features in type 1 diabetes. The study, taken as a whole, reports: The study found fewer insertions and more deletions at VDJ junctions in type 1 diabetes patients. Patients' naive, central memory and Treg TCRB repertoires seemed closer to one another than those of healthy donors. Still unanswered here is whether HLA type influences TCRB rearrangement. TCRB CDR3s were moderately but significantly shorter in Type 1 diabetes patients in all four CD4+ subsets.

A heparinised blood draw that averaged about 0.11 L was obtained once from each donor. The isolated RNA, all of it, was reverse transcribed, so expressed TCRB transcripts were what got sequenced. Sequencing used immunoSEQ multiplex PCR; TCRdb keeps in-frame clones, though not all of them. The sample holds 240,000 or so clones, around 21% seen once. This sequence was found in a woman aged 35 to 49 with type 1 diabetes. The sample comprised naive CD4+ T cells from blood.

CDR3 sequence: CATNPYRVPYNEQFF. In DNA form, the CDR3 reads TGTGCCACGAACCCTTACAGGGTCCCCTACAATGAGCAGTTCTTC. This chain uses TRBV27 with TRBJ2-1; D perhaps matches TRBD1 (6 bases). There are 15 residues in the CDR3. V was trimmed by 10 bases and J by 2 bases, leaving 18 bases between them. Germline CDR1 MNHEY, CDR2 SMNVEV (reference sequence).